These 26 T cell receptor beta chains were sequenced from one sample in a study of cytomegalovirus exposure and HLA in healthy donors. Amplification used 60 Vbeta primers and 13 Jbeta primers. Some clones are missing from TCRdb's copy, which holds only in-frame ones; the method was immunoSEQ multiplex PCR. The sample includes about 130,000 clones, approximately 80% of them seen just once. The sample consisted of PBMCs. Receptors originate from a woman aged 40 to 49 in good health and CMV-seropositive.

The chain employs TRBV28 and TRBJ1-2, with unresolved D. V was pared by 2 bases and J by 4 bases, with 11 bases between. Germline lookup yields CDR1 MDHEN and CDR2 SYDVKM. The CDR3 totals 14 residues. The CDR3 loop is CASSLEGVGYGYTF. The CDR3 DNA reads as TGTGCCAGCAGTTTAGAGGGCGTTGGCTATGGCTACACCTTC.

The CDR3: CASSVTQGTYGYTF. The DNA for the CDR3 is TGCGCCAGCAGCGTGACGCAGGGTACCTATGGCTACACCTTC. The chain couples TRBV5-1 to TRBJ1-2; maybe TRBD1 (5 bases). Looked up from germline, CDR1 is SGHRS and CDR2 is YFSETQ. V lost 4 bases and J lost 4, with 14 bases in between. The CDR3 has 14 amino acids.

The V and J genes are TRBV7-8 and TRBJ1-2; a weak D match, TRBD1 (6 bases). V lost 6 bases and J 0 bases, leaving 20 bases between the germline ends. The CDR3 length is 17 residues. The germline V gene encodes CDR1 SGHVS and CDR2 FQNEAQ. The DNA of the CDR3 is TGTGCCAGCAGTCAAGCAGGGGACACTGAAACTAACTATGGCTACACCTTC. Translation: CASSQAGDTETNYGYTF.

The CDR3 sequence: CASSLAGSETQYF. CDR3 nucleotide sequence: TGTGCCAGCAGCTTGGCGGGGTCGGAGACCCAGTACTTC. The chain joins TRBV5-4 to TRBJ2-5; D possibly corresponds to TRBD2 (5 bases). The CDR3 loop spans 13 amino acids. The V end lost 0 bases, the J end lost 5 bases, and 8 bases lay between the germline ends. Germline V gives CDR1 SGHNT, CDR2 YYREEE (reference sequence).

This clone was observed a handful of times. V usage is TRBV9 and J usage is TRBJ1-2, with a weak D call TRBD1 (5 bases). In germline, CDR1 is SGDLS, CDR2 YYNGEE. The V end lost 4 bases, the J end lost 2 bases, and 12 bases lay between the germline ends. The CDR3 is made up of 14 amino acids. CDR3 sequence (DNA): TGTGCCAGCAGCCCAATGGGGGGGAACTATGGCTACACCTTC. Amino acids: CASSPMGGNYGYTF.

The chain combines TRBV28 with TRBJ1-2; D is possibly TRBD1 (6 bases). Germline-derived CDR1 and CDR2 are MDHEN and SYDVKM. V shed 3 bases and J shed 3 bases, with 14 bases lying between them. The CDR3 extends over 15 amino acids. The CDR3 region has the DNA TGTGCCAGCAGTTTGTCTCCGGGGGGGCACTATGGCTACACCTTC. Its protein product is CASSLSPGGHYGYTF.

The rearrangement links TRBV10-3 to TRBJ2-5, with 10 bases identical to TRBD2. In germline, CDR1 is ENHRY, CDR2 SYGVKD. J lost 4 bases, V lost 10 bases, and 6 bases had no gene match. The CDR3 has 13 amino acids. DNA of the CDR3: TGTGCCACAGCGGGGGGGTATGGAGAGACCCAGTACTTC. It translates to CATAGGYGETQYF.

As regards this clone: This CDR3 is also generated by other DNA sequences in the sample. The rearrangement links TRBV10-3 to TRBJ2-3; 13 nucleotides line up with TRBD2. V shed 6 bases, J shed 3 bases, and the junction held 6 bases outside the gene matches. The CDR3 runs 16 residues. Germline V gene sequence: CDR1 ENHRY, CDR2 SYGVKD. CDR3 nucleotides: TGTGCCATCAGAGGACTAGCGGGAGTAGAAACAGATACGCAGTATTTT. Translating gives CAIRGLAGVETDTQYF.

The V and J genes are TRBV19 and TRBJ1-1, with no clear D. V gave up 4 bases and J gave up 5 bases, with 17 bases separating them. Germline values: CDR1 LNHDA, CDR2 SQIVND (reference sequence). The CDR3 is 15 amino acids. The CDR3 region is CASSTSGGPGTEAFF. Here the CDR3 DNA reads TGTGCCAGTAGTACCTCCGGAGGGCCGGGGACTGAAGCTTTCTTT.

A note on this clone: Its ends do not fully match the called genes, so a read error is possible. This chain connects TRBV7-7 to TRBJ2-2; 8 positions agree with TRBD2. The CDR3 has 18 residues. Germline V gene lookup returns CDR1 SSHAT and CDR2 FNYEAQ (reference sequence). CDR3 in DNA: TGTGCTAGCAGCCCCTTCCTTGAGCGGGAGCTGAGCACCGGGGAGCTGTTTTTT. It is translated as CASSPFLERELSTGELFF.

This chain uses TRBV27 with TRBJ1-5; TRBD1 matches 10 bases. CDR3 length: 15 residues. Per germline, CDR1 MNHEY and CDR2 SMNVEV (reference sequence). V shed 6 bases and J 2 bases; nucleotides not matched to a gene: 4. As DNA, the CDR3 is TGTGCCAGCAGCTACGGGACAGGGGGCAATCAGCCCCAGCATTTT. Its protein product is CASSYGTGGNQPQHF.

This clone was picked up one time. The chain has TRBV6-5 and TRBJ2-3, with TRBD2 as a possible D gene (5 bases). V was cut by 10 bases and J by 6 bases, with 17 bases left in between. The CDR3 is made up of 13 amino acids. Germline V gene sequence: CDR1 MNHEY, CDR2 SVGAGI. The DNA for the CDR3 is TGTGCCACCCTTACGGCTAGCCTCGATACGCAGTATTTT. It encodes CATLTASLDTQYF.

This chain joins TRBV6-1 and TRBJ1-2, with 10 bases aligning to TRBD1. V was pared by 8 bases and J by 6 bases, with 9 bases of the junction left unmatched. This CDR3 has 14 residues. Germline V gene sequence: CDR1 MNHNS, CDR2 SASEGT. The chain's CDR3 is CASGVEDRGNGYTF. CDR3 DNA: TGTGCCAGCGGGGTAGAGGACAGGGGGAATGGCTACACCTTC.

The chain recombines TRBV2 with TRBJ1-6, with TRBD1 matching 9 bases. From germline, CDR1 is SNHLY and CDR2 FYNNEI. This CDR3 region has 15 residues. Trimming took 3 bases from V and 8 from J; bases not matched to a gene: 5. This CDR3 reads CASSDTGQGYSPLHF. In nucleotides, the CDR3 is TGTGCCAGCAGTGATACAGGACAGGGGTATTCACCCCTCCACTTT.

The chain recombines TRBV9 with TRBJ1-1; D is uncertain. CDR3 size: 15 residues. Germline values: CDR1 SGDLS, CDR2 YYNGEE. Deletions cut 0 bases from V and 5 bases from J, with 14 bases between. CDR3 nucleotides: TGTGCCAGCAGCGTAGCGCGGGGAGGCGTAACTGAAGCTTTCTTT. It translates to CASSVARGGVTEAFF.

V and J are TRBV19 and TRBJ2-1; 8 nucleotides match TRBD1. V lost 3 bases to trimming and J lost 6 bases; unmatched junction nucleotides: 10. Germline assignment: CDR1 LNHDA and CDR2 SQIVND (reference sequence). This CDR3 contains 16 residues. CDR3 protein: CASSMALWTGINEQFF. The DNA for the CDR3 is TGTGCCAGTAGTATGGCCCTCTGGACAGGGATCAATGAGCAGTTCTTC.

The V gene is TRBV5-1, the J gene TRBJ1-4; 11 nucleotides match TRBD1. Germline V lookup: CDR1 SGHRS, CDR2 YFSETQ. V shed 3 bases, J shed 6 bases, and the junction held 1 base outside the gene matches. The CDR3 length is 14 residues. The CDR3 protein is CASSWGQGDEKLFF. The CDR3 region has the DNA TGCGCCAGCAGCTGGGGACAGGGGGATGAAAAACTGTTTTTT. The full variable domain, its missing parts supplied by reference TRBV5-1 and TRBJ1-4, is KAGVTQTPRYLIKTRGQQVTLSCSPISGHRSVSWYQQTPGQGLQFLFEYFSETQRNKGNFPGRFSGRQFSNSRSEMNVSTLELGDSALYLCASSWGQGDEKLFFGSGTQLSVL.

The chain carries TRBV28 and TRBJ2-5; TRBD1 aligns across 8 bases. This CDR3 is built from 13 residues. CDR1 is MDHEN and CDR2 is SYDVKM in the germline V gene. After removal of 5 bases from V and 8 bases from J, the junction contained 7 bases not matched to a gene. CDR3 amino acids: CASSADRELTQYF. The CDR3 DNA follows: TGTGCCAGCAGTGCGGACAGGGAACTTACCCAGTACTTC.

The chain has TRBV4-1 and TRBJ2-1; 10 nucleotides match TRBD1. There are 17 residues in the CDR3. Unmatched junction bases numbered 13, after V lost 1 base and J lost 10 bases. Germline V gene data show CDR1 as MGHRA and CDR2 as YSYEKL. The CDR3 DNA reads as TGCGCCAGCAGCCAAGTCCAAGGGACAGGGGCAGGGGGCGAGCAGTTCTTC. Its protein is CASSQVQGTGAGGEQFF.

The chain joins TRBV19 to TRBJ1-1, with unresolved D. CDR1 is LNHDA and CDR2 is SQIVND in the germline V gene (reference sequence). The V end was cut by 9 bases, the J end by 3 bases, with 14 bases between. CDR3 length: 13 residues. In nucleotides, the CDR3 is TGTGCCAGCACCCGGCAGGCCGACACTGAAGCTTTCTTT. Encoded protein: CASTRQADTEAFF.

The rearrangement uses TRBV6-5 and TRBJ1-4; D not resolved. Germline V gives CDR1 MNHEY, CDR2 SVGAGI. V was pared by 4 bases and J by 5 bases, with 11 bases between. This CDR3 region has 14 residues. The CDR3 spells CASSLSRSNEKLFF. As DNA, the CDR3 is TGTGCCAGCAGTTTGAGCAGGTCAAATGAAAAACTGTTTTTT.

A note on this clone: The junction does not match germline at one end; this may be a read error. The chain uses TRBV2 and TRBJ2-1; 7 nucleotides agree with TRBD2. CDR1 SNHLY and CDR2 FYNNEI come from the germline V gene. The CDR3 runs 14 residues. The CDR3 sequence: CASHLGGAAGELFF. CDR3 DNA sequence: TGTGCCAGCCACCTTGGGGGTGCGGCGGGGGAGCTGTTCTTC.

This chain connects TRBV2 to TRBJ1-5, with 7 bases fitting TRBD1. The CDR3 sequence is 18 residues long. Germline trimming cut 10 bases from V and 1 base from J; bases unmatched to any gene: 19. Germline V CDR1 and CDR2: SNHLY, FYNNEI. CDR3 sequence reads: CATSDRQGAMWSNQPQHF. The CDR3 DNA follows: TGTGCCACCTCCGACCGACAGGGCGCTATGTGGAGCAATCAGCCCCAGCATTTT.

This chain links TRBV5-1 with TRBJ2-1; 13 bases match TRBD2. V lost 4 bases and J lost 15; bases outside the gene matches: 7. CDR3 length: 13 amino acids. Germline CDR1 is SGHRS and CDR2 is YFSETQ. CDR3 sequence reads: CASSLGLAGELFF. The CDR3 DNA reads TGCGCCAGCAGCCTTGGACTAGCGGGAGAGTTGTTCTTC.

The V and J genes are TRBV27 and TRBJ2-3; D is perhaps TRBD2 (6 bases). Germline loops: CDR1 MNHEY, CDR2 SMNVEV (reference sequence). Trimming took 2 bases from V and 6 from J, leaving 9 bases between them. CDR3 length equals 13 residues. Here the CDR3 reads CASSLIAGDTQYF. In nucleotides, the CDR3 is TGTGCCAGCAGTTTAATCGCGGGGGATACGCAGTATTTT.

In its sample, this clone was seen once. The gene calls are TRBV30 and TRBJ2-1; 9 nucleotides match TRBD2. CDR3 length: 16 amino acids. Losses at the gene ends were 0 bases for V and 5 bases for J; bases not matched to a gene: 8. Germline values: CDR1 GTSNPN, CDR2 SVGIG (reference sequence). Here the CDR3 reads CAWSVHGAGGDNEQFF. The DNA for the CDR3 is TGTGCCTGGAGTGTACACGGGGCGGGGGGGGACAATGAGCAGTTCTTC.